One TCR beta chain is described in this entry. Its antigen is unidentified. This specimen comes from a study of blood T cells in healthy people across ages. A sample-barcoded 5' primer and a J-beta primer mix were used in a second PCR of about 7 to 11 cycles. TCRdb called the 5' RACE reads again in MiXCR, with one record for every CDR3 protein. The sample gives roughly 930,000 distinct CDR3 sequences, 45% to 50% of which show up once; about an eighth is in the top ten. Study results and caveats: Per million T cells, TCR beta diversity dropped roughly linearly as age increased. The lack of PBMC sorting stopped any conclusive naive versus antigen-experienced comparison. A strong correlation was seen between TCR beta diversity and naive T cell percentage.

Losses at the gene ends were 1 base for V and 6 bases for J; bases not matched to a gene: 5. The CDR3 spans 15 residues. CDR1 and CDR2 (germline): SGHTA, FQGNSA. The chain employs TRBV7-2 and TRBJ2-1; 8 nucleotides line up with TRBD1. Sequencing was done on a sample of blood. The clonotype comes from a man aged 30-40 years in good health. CDR3 protein: CASSLVGTGPNEQFF. The DNA for the CDR3 is TGTGCCAGCAGCTTAGTGGGGACAGGTCCCAATGAGCAGTTCTTC.